This TCR beta chain was sequenced in a study of CD8 T cells in Susac syndrome. Random hexamers were used to reverse transcribe an amount of about 0.5 to 1 ug RNA. A single record per CDR3 protein comes from TCRdb applying MiXCR to the immunoSEQ multiplex PCR reads. This repertoire shows roughly 47,000 distinct CDR3 sequences, 80% to 95% found once; its top ten account for 0.4% to 0.5%. Sequencing was carried out using CD8+ T cells from PBMCs. This clonotype was sampled from a human donor in good health.

CDR3 nucleotide sequence: TGTGCCAGCAGCTCACTAGCGGGTTGGTACGAGCAGTACTTC. Protein product: CASSSLAGWYEQYF. V gene TRBV7-9 combines with J gene TRBJ2-7; 9 bases agree with TRBD2. V was pared by 4 bases and J by 4 bases, with 5 bases of the junction left unmatched. Germline V gene sequence: CDR1 SEHNR, CDR2 FQNEAQ (reference sequence). The CDR3 has 14 residues.